This T cell receptor beta chain was captured in a study of T cells in women clearing cervical HPV infection. Study-level points and caveats: Richness differences could reflect unmeasured T-cell content per sample.

Concerning this clone itself: Its antigen is not known. The CDR3 extends 3 residues past the end of the read, so its final part is completed from the germline J gene.

Data came from immunoSEQ multiplex PCR; TCRdb stores just in-frame clones and leaves some out. This sample's table has 25,000 to 35,000 clones. The length of the CDR3 is 13 residues. The germline CDR1 and CDR2 sequences are MNHEY and SVGEGT. V lost 3 bases and J lost 5, with 11 bases in between. Sequenced input: blood buffy coat. The origin of this receptor is a woman aged 18-70 years with a cervical HPV16 infection that either progressed to CIN3+ or cleared (not recorded which). This chain links TRBV6-2 or TRBV6-3 with TRBJ2-7; D is undetermined. The chain's CDR3 is CASSYFGYHEQYF. The sequenced CDR3 bases are TGTGCCAGCAGTTATTTCGGGTATCACGAG.